This T cell receptor beta chain is from a study of radiotherapy plus CTLA-4 blockade in lung cancer. Whole-study findings and limits: Peripheral blood showed expansion of tumor-derived TCR clones after radiotherapy and ipilimumab. Reported findings show early blood T cell clone dynamics, with interferon-beta, best predicted response.

Details on this clone: Its target is not known.

Sequencing was performed with immunoSEQ multiplex PCR; in TCRdb, only in-frame clones are kept and a portion is missing. The data show approximately 89,000 clones, around 79% seen once. The CDR3 runs 16 residues. The V gene end was trimmed by 2 bases and the J gene end by 5 bases; junction bases not matched to a gene: 4. Germline loops: CDR1 MNHEY, CDR2 SMNVEV (reference sequence). Alongside CTLA-4 blockade with ipilimumab, patients with chemo-refractory metastatic non-small-cell lung cancer received focal radiation. Sequences were derived from peripheral blood, sampled from a patient treated with radiotherapy plus ipilimumab. The sequence derives from a human donor with non-small cell lung cancer who had a partial response to radiotherapy plus ipilimumab. Some clones in this sample may be carry-over from other donors' samples. This rearrangement joins TRBV27 to TRBJ2-5, with 14 positions matching TRBD2. As DNA, the CDR3 is TGTGCCAGCAGTTTAGGGACTAGCGGGAGTTTGGAGACCCAGTACTTC. This encodes CASSLGTSGSLETQYF.